These 3 T cell receptor beta chains were all obtained from the same sample, sequenced in a study of radiotherapy plus CTLA-4 blockade in lung cancer. The protocol was immunoSEQ multiplex PCR, while the TCRdb copy is restricted to in-frame clones and leaves out a portion. This table holds 43,000 or so clones, almost 65% found once. The sample was peripheral blood, taken from a patient treated with radiotherapy plus ipilimumab. These TCRs come from a human donor with non-small cell lung cancer who had a partial response to radiotherapy plus ipilimumab.

The chain combines TRBV19 with TRBJ2-5; 9 nucleotides agree with TRBD1. Trimming cost V 4 bases and J 4 bases; bases outside gene matches: 4. The CDR3 consists of 14 residues. Germline V gene sequence: CDR1 LNHDA, CDR2 SQIVND (reference sequence). Here the CDR3 DNA reads TGTGCCAGTAGTACTTTGGACAGGGGAGAGACCCAGTACTTC. This translates into CASSTLDRGETQYF.

V and J are TRBV19 and TRBJ1-2; TRBD1 matches 8 bases. The CDR3 is made up of 15 amino acids. Trimming at V came to 4 bases and at J to 7 bases, leaving 11 bases not matched to a gene. Germline values: CDR1 LNHDA, CDR2 SQIVND (reference sequence). CDR3 DNA sequence: TGTGCCAGTAGTAAAACACGGACAGGGATTTCTGGCTACACCTTC. Residues: CASSKTRTGISGYTF.

The V and J genes are TRBV7-3 and TRBJ2-7, with D perhaps matching TRBD1 (6 bases). CDR3 length: 13 residues. The V end lost 6 bases, the J end lost 3 bases, and 12 bases lay between the germline ends. Per germline, CDR1 SGHTA and CDR2 FQGTGA. CDR3 in DNA: TGTGCCAGCAGGCGAGGGGGTTTCTACGAGCAGTACTTC. It is translated as CASRRGGFYEQYF.